This T cell receptor (beta chain) was observed in a study of chemoradiotherapy in HPV16-positive cancers. Study summary: Functional T-cell assays on two HPV16-positive patients' cells defined candidate HPV-specific clones and common TCR motifs.

CDR1 and CDR2 (germline): ENHRY, SYGVKD. V was pared by 7 bases and J by 7 bases, with 12 bases of the junction left unmatched. The length of the CDR3 is 15 residues. Study-wide results and limits: Candidate HPV-specific clones and E7-related TCR motifs grew in tumor during treatment. Functional assays defining HPV-specific T cells used only a couple of HPV16-positive patients.

Assay used: immunoSEQ multiplex PCR; TCRdb lists only in-frame clones, some missing. There are 30,000 to 40,000 clones in the sample; 70% to 90% occur only once, and approximately 2.8% lies in the top ten. Repeated repertoire sampling spanned the course of chemoradiotherapy. Worth noting for this clone: The antigen is undetermined.

V and J are TRBV10-3 and TRBJ1-4; 7 nucleotides align to TRBD1. This sequence was found in a human donor with HPV-associated anogenital cancer. Sequencing used blood, obtained from a patient who underwent chemoradiotherapy. CDR3 in DNA: TGTGCCATCAAAGCCGGCGGAGGGGGCGGTGAAAAACTGTTTTTT. Its translation: CAIKAGGGGGEKLFF.